Listed below are T cell receptor beta chains from one sample, sequenced in a study of blood T cell repertoires in COVID-19. The assay was immunoSEQ multiplex PCR, and TCRdb's table has in-frame clones only and misses some. The sample contains about 150,000 clones, 87% of which appear only once. The sequencing sample was made of peripheral blood. The receptors were gathered from a man aged 45-65 years who had recovered from COVID-19. Both conserved end residues are trimmed from each CDR3. Fields, in order: J gene, V gene, CDR3 protein.

J: TRBJ2-7
V: TRBV9
CDR3: ASSAGLAGGEDEQY

J: TRBJ2-6
V: TRBV30
CDR3: AWTTGPGANVLT

J: TRBJ2-3
V: TRBV7-9
CDR3: ASSPLRRDQGTDTQY

J: TRBJ2-1
V: TRBV11-3
CDR3: ASSPGTGAYNEQF

J: TRBJ1-4
V: TRBV7-9
CDR3: ASSSLGTGKEDKLF

J: TRBJ2-1
V: TRBV5-1
CDR3: ASSSGGVHNEQF

J: TRBJ1-5
V: TRBV19
CDR3: ASTQYSNQPQH

J: TRBJ1-2
V: TRBV5-1
CDR3: ASSLGGLEDGYT

J: TRBJ2-3
V: TRBV15
CDR3: ATSKEGYGTDTQY

J: TRBJ2-1
V: TRBV7-9
CDR3: ASSSSHEGSEQF

J: TRBJ2-2
V: TRBV29-1
CDR3: SVETGGSGELF

J: TRBJ1-2
V: TRBV6-5
CDR3: ATGNSRGYT

J: TRBJ1-2
V: TRBV25-1
CDR3: ASRDDRNYGYT

J: TRBJ2-7
V: TRBV9
CDR3: ASSVLAQGEQY

J: TRBJ1-2
V: TRBV5-1
CDR3: ASSSQTGTPRGNYGYT

J: TRBJ2-6
V: TRBV5-1
CDR3: ASSLGRTGANVLT

J: TRBJ2-6
V: TRBV2
CDR3: ASSEAQASGANVLT

J: TRBJ2-6
V: TRBV28
CDR3: ASSPTGGSYSGANVLT

J: TRBJ2-5
V: TRBV3-1/TRBV3-2
CDR3: ASSHSTSGGPTSFRETQY

J: TRBJ1-1
V: TRBV9
CDR3: ASSVGSGNTEAF

J: TRBJ2-7
V: TRBV7-8
CDR3: ASSQPVGDEQY

J: TRBJ2-1
V: TRBV7-2
CDR3: ASSSTSGGGSSYNEQF

J: TRBJ1-2
V: TRBV10-3
CDR3: AISEYTGEMDGYT

J: TRBJ2-2
V: TRBV5-1
CDR3: ASSLESGKRTGELF

J: TRBJ2-2
V: TRBV19
CDR3: ASSIDYSGFTGELF

J: TRBJ2-7
V: TRBV28
CDR3: ASSPGQGISYEQY

J: TRBJ2-4
V: TRBV19
CDR3: ASSIETGEGENIQY

J: TRBJ1-6
V: TRBV30
CDR3: AWRVTGGNSPLH

J: TRBJ2-3
V: TRBV7-6
CDR3: ASSLFPVSPTDTQY

J: TRBJ1-1
V: TRBV27
CDR3: ASRSTGQVNTEAF

J: TRBJ1-5
V: TRBV5-1
CDR3: ASSLDGNQPQH

J: TRBJ1-1
V: TRBV7-9
CDR3: ASSLDRGRNTEAF

J: TRBJ2-5
V: TRBV7-6
CDR3: ASSFGYQETQY

J: TRBJ1-4
V: TRBV6-5
CDR3: ASSQRGGADEKLF

J: TRBJ1-4
V: TRBV4-2
CDR3: ASSQEGQGTNEKLF

J: TRBJ1-5
V: TRBV30
CDR3: AWSGAGQGNQPQH

J: TRBJ1-4
V: TRBV5-5
CDR3: ASSLIEGGEKLF

J: TRBJ1-1
V: TRBV6-5
CDR3: ASITPGNTEAF

J: TRBJ2-7
V: TRBV6-6
CDR3: ASRKTGGLYEQY

J: TRBJ2-1
V: TRBV7-8
CDR3: ASRRLAGGSGEQF

J: TRBJ2-3
V: TRBV7-6
CDR3: ASSKGTSGIYFTDTQY

J: TRBJ1-2
V: TRBV12-3/TRBV12-4
CDR3: ASSFVFYGYT

J: TRBJ2-1
V: TRBV7-9
CDR3: ASSSTGTSGYNEQF

J: TRBJ1-1
V: TRBV3-1/TRBV3-2
CDR3: ASSQSTQGAAF

J: TRBJ1-2
V: TRBV2
CDR3: ASSQGTRPGYT

J: TRBJ1-2
V: TRBV14
CDR3: ASSQAGRVASRNGYT